The next 13 T cell receptor beta chains were all read from a single sample in a study of blood T cell repertoires in COVID-19. Sequencing was performed with immunoSEQ multiplex PCR; in TCRdb, only in-frame clones are kept and a portion is missing. In the table there are approximately 170,000 clones, about 86% of which are singletons. Input material: peripheral blood. All receptors come from a man aged 18 to 29 with active or convalescent COVID-19.

Here the CDR3 reads CASNSQGSATEAFF. CDR3 in DNA: TGTGCCAGCAACTCACAGGGGTCCGCCACTGAAGCTTTCTTT. This chain connects TRBV2 to TRBJ1-1, with 7 bases matching TRBD1. The length of the CDR3 is 14 residues. After removal of 7 bases from V and 4 bases from J, the junction contained 9 bases not matched to a gene. Per germline, CDR1 SNHLY and CDR2 FYNNEI.

This chain joins TRBV7-9 and TRBJ1-4; 8 bases agree with TRBD1. V shed 3 bases, J shed 8 bases, and the junction held 8 bases outside the gene matches. The CDR3 length is 15 residues. Germline assignment: CDR1 SEHNR and CDR2 FQNEAQ (reference sequence). The chain's CDR3 is CASSLQQGDGEKLFF. The CDR3 DNA follows: TGTGCCAGCAGCTTGCAACAGGGGGATGGGGAAAAACTGTTTTTT.

Only one count was recorded for this clone. This chain uses TRBV24-1 with TRBJ2-2, with 10 bases identical to TRBD1. Losses at the gene ends were 1 base for V and 5 bases for J; bases not matched to a gene: 6. This CDR3 region has 17 residues. Germline V lookup: CDR1 KGHDR, CDR2 SFDVKD. CDR3 nucleotide sequence: TGTGCCACCAGTGATTTTCCGGGACAGGGGAGAACCGGGGAGCTGTTTTTT. Protein sequence: CATSDFPGQGRTGELFF.

The V call is TRBV11-2, the J call TRBJ2-1; 7 bases are a match to TRBD1. The CDR3 is made up of 15 amino acids. Germline V gene data show CDR1 as SGHAT and CDR2 as FQNNGV. Trimming cost V 6 bases and J 1 base; bases outside gene matches: 6. Here the CDR3 DNA reads TGTGCCAGCAGGCCGGGACAGTTTTCCTACAATGAGCAGTTCTTC. This gives the protein CASRPGQFSYNEQFF.

J is TRBJ2-5 and V is TRBV20-1, with 7 bases that match TRBD2. The V segment lost 3 bases and the J segment 1 base; nucleotides outside the gene matches: 5. The germline V gene has CDR1 DFQATT and CDR2 SNEGSKA (reference sequence). This CDR3 spans 14 amino acids. The CDR3 is CSASEASGQETQYF. In DNA, the CDR3 is TGCAGTGCTAGTGAGGCTAGCGGCCAAGAGACCCAGTACTTC.

This clone was picked up a small number of times. V usage is TRBV5-6 and J usage is TRBJ1-6; D call uncertain. The CDR3 totals 15 residues. The ends were cut back, 4 bases at V and 6 bases at J, with 14 bases in the middle. The germline gives CDR1 SGHDT, CDR2 YYEEEE. The CDR3 is CASSPTGGFNSPLHF. CDR3 bases: TGTGCCAGCAGCCCCACGGGAGGGTTTAATTCACCCCTCCACTTT.

The chain carries TRBV19 and TRBJ1-3; tentatively, D is TRBD1 (5 bases). Per the germline V gene, CDR1 is LNHDA and CDR2 is SQIVND (reference sequence). CDR3 length: 15 amino acids. The V end was cut by 7 bases, the J end by 3 bases, with 16 bases between. CDR3 nucleotide sequence: TGTGCCAGTACCCTCACGGGGGGGAGTGGAAACACCATATATTTT. It translates to CASTLTGGSGNTIYF.

This sequence joins TRBV5-1 and TRBJ2-1; 11 bases are a match to TRBD2. The V segment lost 6 bases and the J segment 9 bases; nucleotides outside the gene matches: 8. The CDR3 spans 14 residues. In germline, CDR1 is SGHRS, CDR2 YFSETQ. The CDR3 region is CASTVTSGSTEQFF. The CDR3 DNA reads TGCGCCAGCACCGTTACTAGCGGGAGTACTGAGCAGTTCTTC.

This chain joins TRBV13 and TRBJ2-4; TRBD1 matches 10 bases. Trimming removed 4 bases from V and 9 bases from J; junction bases left unmatched: 6. This CDR3 contains 14 residues. The V gene's germline CDR1 is PRHDT and CDR2 FYEKMQ (reference sequence). The CDR3 sequence is CASSSPGQGGIQYF. DNA of the CDR3: TGTGCCAGCAGCTCCCCAGGACAGGGGGGCATTCAGTACTTC.

This clone was seen a few times. The rearrangement joins TRBV9 to TRBJ2-2, with TRBD1 identical over 7 bases. The length of the CDR3 is 15 residues. With 5 bases clipped from V and 0 bases from J, the junction kept 4 bases outside the gene matches. The germline V gene has CDR1 SGDLS and CDR2 YYNGEE. The CDR3 DNA is TGTGCCAGCAGGCCCACAGGGGCGAACACCGGGGAGCTGTTTTTT. Protein product: CASRPTGANTGELFF.

The chain links TRBV28 to TRBJ1-5; a possible D gene is TRBD1 (6 bases). The CDR3 sequence is 17 residues long. The germline CDR1 and CDR2 sequences are MDHEN and SYDVKM. V was pared by 5 bases and J by 1 base, with 18 bases between. Here the CDR3 reads CASSLDSGRGSNQPQHF. DNA of the CDR3: TGTGCCAGCAGTCTCGATTCCGGCAGGGGAAGCAATCAGCCCCAGCATTTT.

The rearrangement joins TRBV28 to TRBJ2-5, with 12 bases fitting TRBD1. Germline-derived CDR1 and CDR2 are MDHEN and SYDVKM. The V and J ends lost 2 bases and 5 bases, in that order; junction bases with no gene match: 3. This CDR3 comprises 15 residues. The CDR3 here is CASSLGTGGAETQYF. In nucleotides, the CDR3 is TGTGCCAGCAGTTTAGGGACAGGGGGCGCTGAGACCCAGTACTTC. Full variable domain (rest looked up from reference TRBV28 and TRBJ2-5): DVKVTQSSRYLVKRTGEKVFLECVQDMDHENMFWYRQDPGLGLRLIYFSYDVKMKEKGDIPEGYSVSREKKERFSLILESASTNQTSMYLCASSLGTGGAETQYFGPGTRLLVL.

DNA for the CDR3: TGTGCCAGCAGCCCCCGTCGGGGCGAGCAGTACTTC. Protein product: CASSPRRGEQYF. The rearrangement links TRBV13 to TRBJ2-7; D might be TRBD2 (5 bases). Trimming took 5 bases from V and 6 from J, leaving 11 bases between them. CDR1 and CDR2 (germline): PRHDT, FYEKMQ (reference sequence). CDR3 length equals 12 residues.